The 15 T cell receptor beta chains given below trace back to one sample, sequenced in a study of CD8+ T cells in alopecia areata. RNA extraction and reverse transcription yielded cDNA as sequencing template. Only in-frame clones appear in the TCRdb table, and some are missing; sequencing was by immunoSEQ multiplex PCR. The data hold some 120,000 clones, with roughly three fifths observed a single time. The sequenced sample was CD4+ T cells sorted from blood, obtained at week 0. All receptors come from a human donor with alopecia areata.

A single count supports this clone. This chain connects TRBV5-4 to TRBJ1-2; D is unresolved. Per the germline V gene, CDR1 is SGHNT and CDR2 is YYREEE (reference sequence). Trimming shortened V by 5 bases and J by 8 bases, and 19 bases separated the two germline ends. The CDR3 extends over 14 amino acids. The CDR3 sequence is CASSSKSGLTGYTF. Written as DNA, the CDR3 is TGTGCCAGCAGTTCCAAGTCGGGCCTGACGGGCTACACCTTC.

This clone was recorded a few times. The rearrangement links TRBV7-2 to TRBJ1-5, with D perhaps TRBD1 (5 bases). The CDR3 loop spans 16 amino acids. Germline lookup yields CDR1 SGHTA and CDR2 FQGNSA. Trimming stripped 1 base from V and 2 bases from J, with 12 bases between. The CDR3 protein is CASSLVSRGGNQPQHF. For the CDR3, the DNA is TGTGCCAGCAGCTTAGTTTCTCGGGGCGGCAATCAGCCCCAGCATTTT. Full variable domain (outside the CDR3, taken from reference TRBV7-2 and TRBJ1-5): GAGVSQSPSNKVTEKGKDVELRCDPISGHTALYWYRQSLGQGLEFLIYFQGNSAPDKSGLPSDRFSAERTGGSVSTLTIQRTQQEDSAVYLCASSLVSRGGNQPQHFGDGTRLSIL.

The gene calls are TRBV10-2 and TRBJ2-3; 7 positions agree with TRBD2. The trim removed 5 bases at V and 4 bases at J, leaving 6 bases unmatched. Per germline, CDR1 WSHSY and CDR2 SAAADI. The CDR3 is made up of 14 amino acids. The CDR3 nucleotides are TGCGCCAGCAGTTTGGGAGGACTAGCAGATACGCAGTATTTT. Translated, it gives CASSLGGLADTQYF.

A single count supports this clone. This chain links TRBV6-1 with TRBJ1-2; D gene unclear. CDR3 length: 13 amino acids. V lost 8 bases, J lost 2 bases, and 12 bases lay in between. Germline V gene sequence: CDR1 MNHNS, CDR2 SASEGT. The CDR3 reads CASLIQENYGYTF. CDR3 coding DNA: TGTGCCAGCCTAATCCAGGAGAACTATGGCTACACCTTC.

V and J are TRBV27 and TRBJ2-3; 7 bases are a match to TRBD2. CDR3 size: 13 residues. J gave up 0 bases and V 7 bases, and 1 base lay outside the gene matches. The V gene's germline CDR1 is MNHEY and CDR2 SMNVEV (reference sequence). The CDR3 sequence: CASTRGSTDTQYF. The CDR3 bases are TGTGCCAGCACGCGGGGGAGCACAGATACGCAGTATTTT.

The genes are TRBV10-3 and TRBJ2-7; D not certain. With 6 bases removed from V and 3 bases from J, the gap between germline ends came to 15 bases. The germline V gene encodes CDR1 ENHRY and CDR2 SYGVKD. The CDR3 length is 14 residues. CDR3 sequence (DNA): TGTGCCATCAGCCCAATAAAGTTCGACTACGAGCAGTACTTC. This translates into CAISPIKFDYEQYF.

The gene calls are TRBV7-3 and TRBJ2-2; D is unresolved. Germline V gives CDR1 SGHTA, CDR2 FQGTGA. The CDR3 is 15 amino acids. With 5 bases removed from V and 1 base from J, the gap between germline ends came to 11 bases. CDR3 loop: CASSLVPENTGELFF. The CDR3 DNA sequence: TGTGCCAGCAGCCTTGTGCCGGAGAACACCGGGGAGCTGTTTTTT.

The gene calls are TRBV7-2 and TRBJ2-2; D might be TRBD2 (5 bases). Germline CDR1 SGHTA, CDR2 FQGNSA. The V end lost 1 base, the J end lost 5 bases, and 14 bases lay between the germline ends. The CDR3 totals 16 residues. CDR3 DNA: TGTGCCAGCAGCTTAGTGGCAGCTCGAGGGACCGGGGAGCTGTTTTTT. This codes for CASSLVAARGTGELFF. The complete variable domain, with remaining parts taken from reference TRBV7-2 and TRBJ2-2, reads GAGVSQSPSNKVTEKGKDVELRCDPISGHTALYWYRQSLGQGLEFLIYFQGNSAPDKSGLPSDRFSAERTGGSVSTLTIQRTQQEDSAVYLCASSLVAARGTGELFFGEGSRLTVL.

This sequence joins TRBV7-2 and TRBJ1-2, with TRBD1 identical over 7 bases. This CDR3 comprises 15 residues. Trimming cost V 5 bases and J 7 bases; bases outside gene matches: 13. Germline V gene sequence: CDR1 SGHTA, CDR2 FQGNSA. CDR3: CASSQPPGGKFGYTF. Here the CDR3 DNA reads TGTGCCAGCAGCCAACCCCCAGGGGGGAAGTTTGGCTACACCTTC. Full variable domain (rest looked up from reference TRBV7-2 and TRBJ1-2): GAGVSQSPSNKVTEKGKDVELRCDPISGHTALYWYRQSLGQGLEFLIYFQGNSAPDKSGLPSDRFSAERTGGSVSTLTIQRTQQEDSAVYLCASSQPPGGKFGYTFGSGTRLTVV.

The gene calls are TRBV27 and TRBJ1-5; no clear D. From germline, CDR1 is MNHEY and CDR2 SMNVEV (reference sequence). Trimming took 4 bases from V and 6 from J, leaving 10 bases between them. This CDR3 region has 13 residues. The CDR3 region has the DNA TGTGCCAGCAGTTCAGAATGGGGTCAGCCCCAGCATTTT. It yields the protein CASSSEWGQPQHF.

The J gene is TRBJ2-4, the V gene TRBV5-1; no firm D call. Trimming removed 9 bases from V and 13 bases from J, with 11 bases in between. CDR1 is SGHRS, CDR2 YFSETQ, per germline. This CDR3 has 9 residues. CDR3 coding DNA: TGCGCCACCCCGGGCTGCCAGTACTTC. Translated: CATPGCQYF.

This clone was counted between two and nine times. The rearrangement uses TRBV27 and TRBJ1-5, with a weak D call TRBD1 (5 bases). Trimming took 5 bases from V and 7 from J, leaving 18 bases between them. Germline V gives CDR1 MNHEY, CDR2 SMNVEV (reference sequence). The CDR3 has 15 amino acids. The CDR3: CASSRDGRGGQPQHF. As DNA, the CDR3 is TGTGCCAGCAGTAGGGACGGGCGTGGAGGGCAGCCCCAGCATTTT.

This clone has only a few counts. CDR3 sequence reads: CATSLGSEAFF. As DNA, the CDR3 is TGTGCCACCTCATTGGGGTCTGAAGCTTTCTTT. The chain joins TRBV6-5 to TRBJ1-1, with no clear D. Germline CDR1 MNHEY, CDR2 SVGAGI. The CDR3 consists of 11 residues. Trimming removed 10 bases at V and 6 bases at J, with 12 bases between.

Only a few counts were recorded for this clone. V usage is TRBV27 and J usage is TRBJ1-2; D remains unclear. This CDR3 has 13 amino acids. The V end lost 2 bases, the J end lost 8 bases, and 12 bases lay between the germline ends. Germline V gives CDR1 MNHEY, CDR2 SMNVEV (reference sequence). CDR3 nucleotides: TGTGCCAGCAGTTTAGCGGGCTATGGGGGCTACACCTTC. This sequence encodes CASSLAGYGGYTF.

The sample holds a few counts of this clone. The V call is TRBV27, the J call TRBJ1-5; no clear D gene. Trimming removed 6 bases from V and 4 bases from J, with 10 bases in between. CDR3 length: 13 residues. The germline gives CDR1 MNHEY, CDR2 SMNVEV (reference sequence). The CDR3 DNA reads TGTGCCAGCAGCCCCGTACTGAATCAGCCCCAGCATTTT. It is translated as CASSPVLNQPQHF.